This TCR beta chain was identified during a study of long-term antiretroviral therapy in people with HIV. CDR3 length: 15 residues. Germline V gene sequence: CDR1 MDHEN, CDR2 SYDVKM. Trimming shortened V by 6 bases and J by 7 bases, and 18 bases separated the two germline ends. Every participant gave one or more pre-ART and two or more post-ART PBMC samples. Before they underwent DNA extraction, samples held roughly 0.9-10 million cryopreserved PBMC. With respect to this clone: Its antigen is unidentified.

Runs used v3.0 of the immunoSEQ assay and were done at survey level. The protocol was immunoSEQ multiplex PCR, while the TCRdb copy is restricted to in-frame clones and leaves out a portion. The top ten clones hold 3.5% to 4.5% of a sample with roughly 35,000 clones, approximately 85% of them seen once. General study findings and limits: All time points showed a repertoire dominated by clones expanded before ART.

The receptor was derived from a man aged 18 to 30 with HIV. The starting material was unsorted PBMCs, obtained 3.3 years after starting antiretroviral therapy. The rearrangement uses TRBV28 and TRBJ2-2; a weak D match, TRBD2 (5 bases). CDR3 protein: CASSGTEGFGGELFF. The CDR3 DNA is TGTGCCAGCAGCGGAACCGAGGGATTTGGCGGGGAGCTGTTTTTT.